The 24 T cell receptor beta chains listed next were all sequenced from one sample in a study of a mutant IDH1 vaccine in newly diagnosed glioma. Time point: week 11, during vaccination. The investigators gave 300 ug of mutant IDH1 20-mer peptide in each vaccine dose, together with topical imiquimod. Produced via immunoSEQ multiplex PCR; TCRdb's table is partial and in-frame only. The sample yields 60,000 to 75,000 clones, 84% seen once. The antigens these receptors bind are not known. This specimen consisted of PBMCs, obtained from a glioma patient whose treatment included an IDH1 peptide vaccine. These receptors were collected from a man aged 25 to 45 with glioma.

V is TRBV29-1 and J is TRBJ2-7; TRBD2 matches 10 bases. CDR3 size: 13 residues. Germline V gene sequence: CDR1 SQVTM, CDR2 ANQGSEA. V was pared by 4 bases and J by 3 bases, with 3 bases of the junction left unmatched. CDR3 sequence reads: CSVGLAGNYEQYF. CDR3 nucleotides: TGCAGCGTTGGACTAGCGGGCAACTACGAGCAGTACTTC.

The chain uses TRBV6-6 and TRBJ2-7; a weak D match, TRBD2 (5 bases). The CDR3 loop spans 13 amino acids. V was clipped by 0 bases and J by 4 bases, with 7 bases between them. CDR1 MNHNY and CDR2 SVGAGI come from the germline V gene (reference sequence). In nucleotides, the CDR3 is TGTGCCAGCAGTTACTCGGCGGGTTACGAGCAGTACTTC. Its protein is CASSYSAGYEQYF.

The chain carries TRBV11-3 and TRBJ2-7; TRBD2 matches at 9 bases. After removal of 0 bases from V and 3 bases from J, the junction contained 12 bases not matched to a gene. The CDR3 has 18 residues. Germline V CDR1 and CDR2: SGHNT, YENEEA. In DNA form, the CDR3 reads TGTGCCAGCAGCTTAGATAGCGGGAGTGGCCCCCATAACTACGAGCAGTACTTC. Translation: CASSLDSGSGPHNYEQYF.

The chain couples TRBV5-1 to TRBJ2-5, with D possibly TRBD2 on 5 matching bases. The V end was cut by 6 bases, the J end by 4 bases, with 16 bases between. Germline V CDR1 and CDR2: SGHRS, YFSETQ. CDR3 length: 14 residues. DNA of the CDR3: TGCGCCAGCAACCCGGCACTAGAGGGAGAGACCCAGTACTTC. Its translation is CASNPALEGETQYF.

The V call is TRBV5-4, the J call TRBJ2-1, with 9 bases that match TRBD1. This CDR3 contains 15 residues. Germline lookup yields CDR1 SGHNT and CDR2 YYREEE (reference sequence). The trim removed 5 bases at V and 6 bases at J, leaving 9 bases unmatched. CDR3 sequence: CASRPGTGTFNEQFF. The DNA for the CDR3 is TGTGCCAGCAGACCGGGGACAGGGACCTTCAATGAGCAGTTCTTC.

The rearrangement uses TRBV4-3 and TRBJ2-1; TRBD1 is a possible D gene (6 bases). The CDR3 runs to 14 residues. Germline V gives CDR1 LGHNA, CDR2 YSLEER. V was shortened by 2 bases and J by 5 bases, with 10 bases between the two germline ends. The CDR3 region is CASSQSTGNNEQFF. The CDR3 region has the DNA TGCGCCAGCAGCCAAAGTACAGGGAACAATGAGCAGTTCTTC.

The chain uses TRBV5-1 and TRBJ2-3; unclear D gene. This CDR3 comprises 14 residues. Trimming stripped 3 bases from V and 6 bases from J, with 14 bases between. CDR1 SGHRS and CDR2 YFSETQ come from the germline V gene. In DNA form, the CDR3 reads TGCGCCAGCAGCTCTCCGTCTCAAGAGGATACGCAGTATTTT. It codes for CASSSPSQEDTQYF.

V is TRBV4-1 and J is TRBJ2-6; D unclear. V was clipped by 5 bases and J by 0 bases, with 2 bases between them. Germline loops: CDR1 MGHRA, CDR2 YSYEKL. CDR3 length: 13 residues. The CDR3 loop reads CASSSSGANVLTF. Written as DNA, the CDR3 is TGCGCCAGCAGCAGCTCTGGGGCCAACGTCCTGACTTTC.

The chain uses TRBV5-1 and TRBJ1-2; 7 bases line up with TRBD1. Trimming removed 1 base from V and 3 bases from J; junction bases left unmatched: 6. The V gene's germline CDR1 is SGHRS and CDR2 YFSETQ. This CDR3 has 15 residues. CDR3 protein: CASSLFEGADYGYTF. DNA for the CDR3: TGCGCCAGCAGCTTGTTTGAGGGGGCAGACTATGGCTACACCTTC.

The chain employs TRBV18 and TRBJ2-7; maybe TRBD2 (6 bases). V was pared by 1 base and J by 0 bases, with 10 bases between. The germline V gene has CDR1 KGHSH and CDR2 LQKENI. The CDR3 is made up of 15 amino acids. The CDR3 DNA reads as TGTGCCAGCTCACCACGGGACTCTTTCTCCTACGAGCAGTACTTC. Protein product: CASSPRDSFSYEQYF.

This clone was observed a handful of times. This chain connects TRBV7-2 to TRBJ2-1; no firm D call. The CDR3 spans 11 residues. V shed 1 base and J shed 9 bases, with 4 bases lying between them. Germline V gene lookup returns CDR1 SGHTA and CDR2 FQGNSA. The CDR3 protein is CASSLVTEQFF. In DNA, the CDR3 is TGTGCCAGCAGCTTAGTTACTGAGCAGTTCTTC.

The DNA for the CDR3 is TGTGCCAGCAGTGAAGATGGACAGGGGATCGCTGAAGCTTTCTTT. Amino acid sequence: CASSEDGQGIAEAFF. J is TRBJ1-1 and V is TRBV2; 9 nucleotides match TRBD1. Germline V CDR1 and CDR2: SNHLY, FYNNEI. The J segment lost 6 bases and the V segment lost 1 base, leaving 6 bases of the junction unmatched. This CDR3 is 15 amino acids long.

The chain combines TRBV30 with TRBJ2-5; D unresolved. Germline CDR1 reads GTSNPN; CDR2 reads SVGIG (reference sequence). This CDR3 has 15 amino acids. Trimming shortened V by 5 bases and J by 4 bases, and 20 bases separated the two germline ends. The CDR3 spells CAWAWAVTQGETQYF. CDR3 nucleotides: TGTGCCTGGGCCTGGGCCGTGACCCAAGGAGAGACCCAGTACTTC.

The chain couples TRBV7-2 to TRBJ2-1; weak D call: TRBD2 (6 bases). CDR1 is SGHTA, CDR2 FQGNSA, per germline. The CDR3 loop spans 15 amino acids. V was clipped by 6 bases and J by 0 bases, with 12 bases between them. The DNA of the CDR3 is TGTGCCAGCAGTTCTAGCGTAAGCTCCTACAATGAGCAGTTCTTC. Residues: CASSSSVSSYNEQFF.

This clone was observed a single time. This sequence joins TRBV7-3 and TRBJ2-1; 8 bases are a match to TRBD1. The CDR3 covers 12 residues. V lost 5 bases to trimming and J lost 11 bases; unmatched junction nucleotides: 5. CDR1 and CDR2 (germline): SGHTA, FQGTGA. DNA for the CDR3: TGTGCCAGCAGCCGTGGACAGGGCAAGCAGTTCTTC. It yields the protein CASSRGQGKQFF.

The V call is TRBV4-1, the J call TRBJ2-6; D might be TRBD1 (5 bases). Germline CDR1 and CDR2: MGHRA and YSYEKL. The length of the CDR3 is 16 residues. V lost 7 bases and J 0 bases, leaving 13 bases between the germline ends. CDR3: CASKGQILSGANVLTF. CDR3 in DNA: TGCGCCAGCAAGGGGCAGATACTCTCTGGGGCCAACGTCCTGACTTTC.

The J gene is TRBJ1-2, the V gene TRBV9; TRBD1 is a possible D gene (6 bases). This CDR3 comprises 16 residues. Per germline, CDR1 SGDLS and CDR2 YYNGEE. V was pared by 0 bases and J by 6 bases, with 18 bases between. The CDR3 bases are TGTGCCAGCAGCGTAGTCGGGTCAGGGGTTTTTGATGGCTACACCTTC. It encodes CASSVVGSGVFDGYTF.

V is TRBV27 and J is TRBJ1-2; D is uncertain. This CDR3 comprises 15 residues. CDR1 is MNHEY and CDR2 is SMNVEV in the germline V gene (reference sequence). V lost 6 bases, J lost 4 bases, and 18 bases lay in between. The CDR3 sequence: CASSPVPGFAYGYTF. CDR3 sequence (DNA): TGTGCCAGCAGCCCGGTCCCCGGGTTTGCCTATGGCTACACCTTC.

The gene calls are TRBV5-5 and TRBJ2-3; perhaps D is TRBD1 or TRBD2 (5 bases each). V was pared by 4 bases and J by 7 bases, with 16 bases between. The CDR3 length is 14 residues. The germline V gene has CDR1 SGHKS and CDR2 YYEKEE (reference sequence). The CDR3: CASSTDGAWNTQYF. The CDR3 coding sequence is TGTGCCAGCAGCACGGACGGGGCGTGGAATACGCAGTATTTT. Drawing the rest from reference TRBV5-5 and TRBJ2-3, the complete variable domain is DAGVTQSPTHLIKTRGQQVTLRCSPISGHKSVSWYQQVLGQGPQFIFQYYEKEERGRGNFPDRFSARQFPNYSSELNVNALLLGDSALYLCASSTDGAWNTQYFGPGTRLTVL.

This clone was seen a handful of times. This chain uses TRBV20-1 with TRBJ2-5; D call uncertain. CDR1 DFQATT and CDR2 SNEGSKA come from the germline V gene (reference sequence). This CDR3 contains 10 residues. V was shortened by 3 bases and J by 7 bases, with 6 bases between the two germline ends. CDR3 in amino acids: CSASRGTQYF. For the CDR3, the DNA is TGCAGTGCTAGTCGAGGGACCCAGTACTTC.

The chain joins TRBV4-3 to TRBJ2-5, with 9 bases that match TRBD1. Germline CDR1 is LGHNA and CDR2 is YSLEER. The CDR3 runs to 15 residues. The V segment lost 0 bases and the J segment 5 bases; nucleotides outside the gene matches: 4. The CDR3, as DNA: TGCGCCAGCAGCCAAGAGGGACAGGGAGGCGAGACCCAGTACTTC. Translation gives CASSQEGQGGETQYF.

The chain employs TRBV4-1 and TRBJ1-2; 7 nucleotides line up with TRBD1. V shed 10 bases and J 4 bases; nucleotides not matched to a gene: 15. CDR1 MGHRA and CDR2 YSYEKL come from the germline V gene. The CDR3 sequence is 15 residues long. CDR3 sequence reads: CATRPDPGQTYGYTF. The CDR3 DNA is TGCGCCACCCGGCCCGATCCGGGACAGACCTATGGCTACACCTTC.

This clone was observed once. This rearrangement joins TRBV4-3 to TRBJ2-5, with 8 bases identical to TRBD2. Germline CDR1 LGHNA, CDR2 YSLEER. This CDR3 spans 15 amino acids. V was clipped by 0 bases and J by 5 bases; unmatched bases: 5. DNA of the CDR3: TGCGCCAGCAGCCAAGATTACGGGGGGGCGGAGACCCAGTACTTC. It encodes CASSQDYGGAETQYF.

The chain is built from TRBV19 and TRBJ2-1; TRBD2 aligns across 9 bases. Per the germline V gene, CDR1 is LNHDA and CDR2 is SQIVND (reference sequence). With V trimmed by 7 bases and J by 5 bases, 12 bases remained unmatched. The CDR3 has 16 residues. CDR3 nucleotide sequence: TGTGCCAGTACCCTTCTACCCGGGACTAGCAACAATGAGCAGTTCTTC. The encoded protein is CASTLLPGTSNNEQFF.